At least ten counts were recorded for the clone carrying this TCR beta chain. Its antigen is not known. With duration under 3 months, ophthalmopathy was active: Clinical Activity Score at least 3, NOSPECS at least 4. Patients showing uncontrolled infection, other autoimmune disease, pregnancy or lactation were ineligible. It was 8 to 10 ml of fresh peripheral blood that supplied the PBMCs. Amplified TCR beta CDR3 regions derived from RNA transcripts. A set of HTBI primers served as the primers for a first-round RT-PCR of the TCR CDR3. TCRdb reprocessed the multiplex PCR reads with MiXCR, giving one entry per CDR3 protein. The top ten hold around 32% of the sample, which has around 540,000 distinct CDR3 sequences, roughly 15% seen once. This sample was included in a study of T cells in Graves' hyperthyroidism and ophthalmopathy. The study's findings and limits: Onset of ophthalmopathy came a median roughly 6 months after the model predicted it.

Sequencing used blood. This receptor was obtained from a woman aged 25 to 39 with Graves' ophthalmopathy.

The CDR3 spells CASSPTSGWDTDTQYF. CDR3 coding DNA: TGTGCCAGCAGCCCGACTAGCGGATGGGATACCGATACGCAGTATTTT. V is TRBV11-2 and J is TRBJ2-3, with 9 bases matching TRBD2. With 5 bases clipped from V and 6 bases from J, the junction kept 12 bases outside the gene matches. The CDR3 is made up of 16 amino acids. Germline loops: CDR1 SGHAT, CDR2 FQNNGV.